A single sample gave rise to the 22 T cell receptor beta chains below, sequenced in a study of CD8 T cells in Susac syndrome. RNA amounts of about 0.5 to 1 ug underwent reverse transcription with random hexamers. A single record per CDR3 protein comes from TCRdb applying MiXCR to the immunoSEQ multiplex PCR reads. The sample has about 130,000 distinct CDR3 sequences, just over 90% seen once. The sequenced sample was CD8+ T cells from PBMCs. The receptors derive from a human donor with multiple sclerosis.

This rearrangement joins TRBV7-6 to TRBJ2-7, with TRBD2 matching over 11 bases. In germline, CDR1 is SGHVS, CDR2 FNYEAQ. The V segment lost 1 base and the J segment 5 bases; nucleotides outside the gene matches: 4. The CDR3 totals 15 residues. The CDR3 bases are TGTGCCAGCAGCTTAGTAGCGGGGGGGAGGGACGAGCAGTACTTC. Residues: CASSLVAGGRDEQYF.

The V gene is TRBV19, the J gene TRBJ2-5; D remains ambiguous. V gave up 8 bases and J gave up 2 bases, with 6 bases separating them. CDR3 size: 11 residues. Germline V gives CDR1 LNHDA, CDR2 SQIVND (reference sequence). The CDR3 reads CASRQQETQYF. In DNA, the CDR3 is TGTGCCAGTCGGCAGCAAGAGACCCAGTACTTC.

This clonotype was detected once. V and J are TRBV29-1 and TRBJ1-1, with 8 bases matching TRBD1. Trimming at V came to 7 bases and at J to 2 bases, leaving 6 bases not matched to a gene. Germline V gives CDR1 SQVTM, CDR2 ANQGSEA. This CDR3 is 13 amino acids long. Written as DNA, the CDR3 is TGCAGCGCCCGGACAGGGCCTAACACTGAAGCTTTCTTT. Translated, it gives CSARTGPNTEAFF.

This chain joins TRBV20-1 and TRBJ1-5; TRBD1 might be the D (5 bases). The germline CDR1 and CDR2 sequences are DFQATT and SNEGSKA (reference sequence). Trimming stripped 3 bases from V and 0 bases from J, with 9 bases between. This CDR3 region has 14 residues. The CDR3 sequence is CSARGQNSNQPQHF. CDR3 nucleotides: TGCAGTGCTAGGGGGCAGAATAGCAATCAGCCCCAGCATTTT.

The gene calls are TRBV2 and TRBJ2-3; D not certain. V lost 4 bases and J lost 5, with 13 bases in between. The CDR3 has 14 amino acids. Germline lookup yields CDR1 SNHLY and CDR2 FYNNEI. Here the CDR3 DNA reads TGTGCCAGCAGTGCTCTTAAAAGGGTAGATACGCAGTATTTT. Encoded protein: CASSALKRVDTQYF.

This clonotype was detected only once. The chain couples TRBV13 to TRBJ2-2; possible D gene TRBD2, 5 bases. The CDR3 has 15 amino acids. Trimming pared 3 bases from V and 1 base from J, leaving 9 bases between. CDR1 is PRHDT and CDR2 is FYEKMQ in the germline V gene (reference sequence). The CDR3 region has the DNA TGTGCCAGCAGCTTCCCAGGAGGGAACACCGGGGAGCTGTTTTTT. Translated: CASSFPGGNTGELFF. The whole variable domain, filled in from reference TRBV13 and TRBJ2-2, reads AAGVIQSPRHLIKEKRETATLKCYPIPRHDTVYWYQQGPGQDPQFLISFYEKMQSDKGSIPDRFSAQQFSDYHSELNMSSLELGDSALYFCASSFPGGNTGELFFGEGSRLTVL.

The CDR3 here is CASSADGRYNEQFF. The CDR3 nucleotides read TGTGCCAGCAGCGCAGACGGGAGATACAATGAGCAGTTCTTC. This chain uses TRBV7-9 with TRBJ2-1, with D possibly being TRBD2 (6 bases). Trimming removed 5 bases from V and 4 bases from J, with 12 bases in between. CDR3 length: 14 amino acids. Germline CDR1 SEHNR, CDR2 FQNEAQ (reference sequence). Full variable domain (remainder filled in from reference TRBV7-9 and TRBJ2-1): DTGVSQNPRHKITKRGQNVTFRCDPISEHNRLYWYRQTLGQGPEFLTYFQNEAQLEKSRLLSDRFSAERPKGSFSTLEIQRTEQGDSAMYLCASSADGRYNEQFFGPGTRLTVL.

The CDR3 reads CASSLGQWELFF. CDR3 nucleotide sequence: TGTGCCAGCAGCTTAGGACAGTGGGAGCTGTTTTTT. J is TRBJ2-2 and V is TRBV11-2; D possibly corresponds to TRBD1 (5 bases). Germline assignment: CDR1 SGHAT and CDR2 FQNNGV. V was clipped by 1 base and J by 9 bases, with 6 bases between them. The CDR3 is 12 amino acids.

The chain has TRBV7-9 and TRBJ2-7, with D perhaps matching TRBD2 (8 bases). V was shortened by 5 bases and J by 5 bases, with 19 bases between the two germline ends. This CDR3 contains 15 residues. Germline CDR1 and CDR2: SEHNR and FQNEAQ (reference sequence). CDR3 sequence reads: CASSRGGQGVNEQYF. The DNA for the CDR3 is TGTGCCAGCAGCCGCGGGGGGCAGGGGGTCAACGAGCAGTACTTC. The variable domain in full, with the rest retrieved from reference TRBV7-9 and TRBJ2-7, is DTGVSQNPRHKITKRGQNVTFRCDPISEHNRLYWYRQTLGQGPEFLTYFQNEAQLEKSRLLSDRFSAERPKGSFSTLEIQRTEQGDSAMYLCASSRGGQGVNEQYFGPGTRLTVT.

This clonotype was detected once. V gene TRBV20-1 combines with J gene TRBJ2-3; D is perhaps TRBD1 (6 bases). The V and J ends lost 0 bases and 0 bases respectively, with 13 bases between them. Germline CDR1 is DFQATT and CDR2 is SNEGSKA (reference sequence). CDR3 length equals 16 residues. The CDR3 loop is CSARDKDSPSTDTQYF. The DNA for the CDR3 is TGCAGTGCTAGAGATAAGGACAGCCCTAGCACAGATACGCAGTATTTT.

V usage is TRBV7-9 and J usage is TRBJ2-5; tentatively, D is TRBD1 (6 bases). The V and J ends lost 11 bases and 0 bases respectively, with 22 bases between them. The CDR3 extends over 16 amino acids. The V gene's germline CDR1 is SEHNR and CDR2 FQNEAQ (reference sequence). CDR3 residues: CASLPRDNPYQETQYF. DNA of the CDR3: TGTGCCTCCCTACCCCGGGACAATCCGTACCAAGAGACCCAGTACTTC.

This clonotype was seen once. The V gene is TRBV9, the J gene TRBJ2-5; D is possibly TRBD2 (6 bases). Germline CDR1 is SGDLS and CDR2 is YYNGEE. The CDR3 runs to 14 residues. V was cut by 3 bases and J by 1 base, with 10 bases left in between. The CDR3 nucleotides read TGTGCCAGCAGCGGGGGAGGAGCCCAAGAGACCCAGTACTTC. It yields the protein CASSGGGAQETQYF.

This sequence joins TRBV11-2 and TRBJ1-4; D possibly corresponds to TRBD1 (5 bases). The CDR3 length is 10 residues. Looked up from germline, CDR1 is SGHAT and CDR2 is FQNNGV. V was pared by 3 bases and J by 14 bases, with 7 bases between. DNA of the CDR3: TGTGCCAGCAGCTTGCCAGGGCTGTTTTTT. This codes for CASSLPGLFF. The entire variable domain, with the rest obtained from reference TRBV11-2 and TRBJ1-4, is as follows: EAGVAQSPRYKIIEKRQSVAFWCNPISGHATLYWYQQILGQGPKLLIQFQNNGVVDDSQLPKDRFSAERLKGVDSTLKIQPAKLEDSAVYLCASSLPGLFFGSGTQLSVL.

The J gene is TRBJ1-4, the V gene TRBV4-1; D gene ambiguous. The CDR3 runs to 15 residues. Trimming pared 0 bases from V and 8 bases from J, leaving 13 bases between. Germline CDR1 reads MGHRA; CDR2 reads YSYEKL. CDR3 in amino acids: CASSQDLQSAEKLFF. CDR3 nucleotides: TGCGCCAGCAGCCAAGATCTTCAGTCAGCCGAAAAACTGTTTTTT.

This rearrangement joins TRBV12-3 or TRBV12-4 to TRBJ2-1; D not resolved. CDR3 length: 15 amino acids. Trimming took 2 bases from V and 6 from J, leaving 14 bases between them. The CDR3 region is CASSLLANAVNEQFF. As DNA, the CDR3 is TGTGCCAGCAGTTTATTGGCAAACGCGGTCAATGAGCAGTTCTTC.

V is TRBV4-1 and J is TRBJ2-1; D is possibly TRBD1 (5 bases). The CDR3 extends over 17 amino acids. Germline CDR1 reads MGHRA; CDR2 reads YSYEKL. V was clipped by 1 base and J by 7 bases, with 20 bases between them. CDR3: CASSQVLLGQGRNEQFF. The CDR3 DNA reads TGCGCCAGCAGCCAAGTCCTGCTCGGGCAGGGCCGGAATGAGCAGTTCTTC.

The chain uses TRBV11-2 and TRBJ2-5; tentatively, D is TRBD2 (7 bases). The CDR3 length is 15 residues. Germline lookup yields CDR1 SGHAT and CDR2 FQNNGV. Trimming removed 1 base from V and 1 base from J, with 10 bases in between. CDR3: CASSLAGGSQETQYF. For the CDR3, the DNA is TGTGCCAGCAGCTTAGCGGGGGGCTCCCAAGAGACCCAGTACTTC.

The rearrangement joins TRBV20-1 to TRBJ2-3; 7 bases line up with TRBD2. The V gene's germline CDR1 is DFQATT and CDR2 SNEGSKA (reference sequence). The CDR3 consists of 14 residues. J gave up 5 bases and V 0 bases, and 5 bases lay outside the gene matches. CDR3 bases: TGCAGTGCTAGAGATCCGGGCGGGAGAGATACGCAGTATTTT. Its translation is CSARDPGGRDTQYF.

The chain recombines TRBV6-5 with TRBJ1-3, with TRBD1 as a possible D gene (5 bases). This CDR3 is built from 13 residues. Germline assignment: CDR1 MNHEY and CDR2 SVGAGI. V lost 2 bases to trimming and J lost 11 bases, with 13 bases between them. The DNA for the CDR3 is TGTGCCAGCAGTTACGACAGAACCACCTCCATATATTTT. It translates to CASSYDRTTSIYF.

The CDR3 DNA reads as TGTGCCAGCAGCTTGGGCCCTAGCGGGAGAGGCGACGAGCAGTACGTC. Protein: CASSLGPSGRGDEQYV. J is TRBJ2-7 and V is TRBV5-4; 10 nucleotides line up with TRBD2. Germline lookup yields CDR1 SGHNT and CDR2 YYREEE (reference sequence). The CDR3 is 16 residues long. V shed 0 bases, J shed 5 bases, and the junction held 8 bases outside the gene matches.

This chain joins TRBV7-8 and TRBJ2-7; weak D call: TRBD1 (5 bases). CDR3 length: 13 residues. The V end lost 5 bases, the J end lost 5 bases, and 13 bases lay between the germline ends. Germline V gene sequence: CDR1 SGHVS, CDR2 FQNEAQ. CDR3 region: CASSRARVHEQYF. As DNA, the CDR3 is TGTGCCAGCAGCCGCGCCAGGGTGCACGAGCAGTACTTC.

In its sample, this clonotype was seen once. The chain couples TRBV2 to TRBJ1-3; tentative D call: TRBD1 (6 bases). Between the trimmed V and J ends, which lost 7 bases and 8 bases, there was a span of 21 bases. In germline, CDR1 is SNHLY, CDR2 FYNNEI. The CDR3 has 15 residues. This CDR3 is CASTAGTGHRDTIYF. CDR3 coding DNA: TGTGCCAGCACGGCGGGTACGGGACATAGGGACACCATATATTTT.